The T cell receptor (beta chain) described here comes from a study of blood T cells in healthy people across ages. Study findings and constraints: When set beside aged donors, long-lived donors presented more naive CD4+ cells and higher diversity.

V was pared by 6 bases and J by 0 bases, with 6 bases of the junction left unmatched. Germline V lookup: CDR1 MNHNY, CDR2 SVGAGI (reference sequence). The CDR3 runs to 15 residues. Alongside a J-beta primer mix, a sample-barcoded 5' primer served in a second PCR lasting roughly 7 to 11 cycles. All cDNA molecules were each tagged by a template-switch adaptor with 12 random nucleotides. TCRdb re-derived calls from the 5' RACE reads in MiXCR, one entry per CDR3 protein. The sample contains roughly 1.5 million distinct CDR3 sequences, approximately 42% of which appear only once. There are a few counts of this clonotype. Its matching antigen is unknown.

The chain recombines TRBV6-6 with TRBJ2-3; 7 nucleotides match TRBD2. The sequenced sample was blood. This TCR was sampled from a young woman in good health. For the CDR3, the DNA is TGTGCCAGCAGAAATAGCGGGTTCAGCACAGATACGCAGTATTTT. Protein sequence: CASRNSGFSTDTQYF.